The clone carrying this T cell receptor (beta chain) was detected a few times. The antigen is not known. This CDR3 region has 16 residues. After removal of 5 bases from V and 1 base from J, the junction contained 8 bases not matched to a gene. The germline CDR1 and CDR2 sequences are SGHTA and FQGNSA. Full-length variable regions came from constant-region reverse primers plus semi-nested Nested Universal Primer A PCR. TCRdb re-called the 5' RACE reads through MiXCR, storing one row per CDR3 protein. Of roughly 39,000 distinct CDR3 sequences listed, under 20% are singletons. Purified naive CD4+ T cells were depleted of CD25+ Tregs. Findings of the study overall: Greatest tumor Treg TCR overlap was with tumor naive CD4+ cells.

The sequencing input was naive CD4+ T cells sorted from a lymph node. The subset is: naive CD4+ T cells, CD4+CD45RA+CD25-. This clonotype was sampled from a female donor with breast cancer. The chain is built from TRBV7-2 and TRBJ2-3, with 8 nucleotides matching TRBD1. CDR3 amino acids: CASSDGQGRRTDTQYF. The DNA of the CDR3 is TGTGCCAGCAGCGACGGACAGGGACGGCGCACAGATACGCAGTATTTT.